Presented here are 26 T cell receptor beta chains from one specimen sequenced in a study of blood T cells in healthy people across ages. Through a sample-barcoded 5' primer and a J-beta primer mix, a second PCR was run for roughly 6 to 11 cycles. TCRdb re-called the 5' RACE reads with MiXCR, one entry per CDR3 protein. Altogether around 1.1 million distinct CDR3 sequences are present, 35% to 45% being singletons, with the ten largest covering 13%. The sample was blood. Every receptor here comes from a man aged 18 to 29 in good health.

The genes are TRBV6-2 or TRBV6-3 and TRBJ1-1; weak D call: TRBD1 (5 bases). Germline V gene data show CDR1 as MNHEY and CDR2 as SVGEGT. The CDR3 runs to 13 residues. Trimming took off 11 bases at V and 0 bases at J, with 13 bases between the two ends. The DNA for the CDR3 is TGTGCCGGGACTGAGGGGATGAACACTGAAGCTTTCTTT. This encodes CAGTEGMNTEAFF.

This chain's CDR3 is CASSGGQGAEAFF. The DNA for the CDR3 is TGCGCCAGCAGCGGGGGACAGGGGGCTGAAGCTTTCTTT. The gene calls are TRBV5-1 and TRBJ1-1; 11 nucleotides match TRBD1. CDR3 length: 13 residues. Germline CDR1 is SGHRS and CDR2 is YFSETQ. V was clipped by 4 bases and J by 6 bases; unmatched bases: 2.

The V gene is TRBV2, the J gene TRBJ2-3; unclear D gene. From germline, CDR1 is SNHLY and CDR2 FYNNEI. The CDR3 has 10 residues. DNA for the CDR3: TGTGTCATTAGCTTCACAGATCAGTATTTT. Translating it yields CVISFTDQYF. The variable domain in full, with the rest retrieved from reference TRBV2 and TRBJ2-3, is EPEVTQTPSHQVTQMGQEVILRCVPISNHLYFYWYRQILGQKVEFLVSFYNNEISEKSEIFDDQFSVERPDGSNFTLKIRSTKLEDSAMYFCVISFTDQYFGPGTRLTVL.

Of note for this clonotype: A read error may produce the germline difference seen at one junction end. The gene calls are TRBV4-3 and TRBJ2-5; a possible D gene is TRBD2 (6 bases). Germline values: CDR1 LGHNA, CDR2 YSLEER. There are 15 residues in the CDR3. The CDR3, as DNA: TGCGCCGGCAGTCGAAGCACTAGCAACCAAGAGACCCAGTACTTC. Its translation: CAGSRSTSNQETQYF.

This chain joins TRBV4-2 and TRBJ1-5; perhaps TRBD1 as D (5 bases). The CDR3 runs to 14 residues. Germline V lookup: CDR1 LGHNA, CDR2 YNFKEQ. V dropped 4 bases and J dropped 5 bases, with 12 bases sitting between them. The CDR3 is CASSLVGGYQPQHF. CDR3 nucleotides: TGTGCCAGCAGCCTCGTGGGGGGGTATCAGCCCCAGCATTTT.

This chain connects TRBV5-1 to TRBJ2-1; D is perhaps TRBD1 (6 bases). This CDR3 is 15 amino acids long. Germline V gives CDR1 SGHRS, CDR2 YFSETQ. Trimming took 2 bases from V and 6 from J, leaving 15 bases between them. Here the CDR3 reads CASSFAGARSNEQFF. The CDR3 DNA is TGCGCCAGCAGCTTCGCAGGGGCTCGGAGCAATGAGCAGTTCTTC.

The chain joins TRBV29-1 to TRBJ2-5; no reliable D call. Trimming took off 4 bases at V and 5 bases at J, with 5 bases between the two ends. Germline loops: CDR1 SQVTM, CDR2 ANQGSEA. There are 10 residues in the CDR3. As DNA, the CDR3 is TGCAGCGTTGGCTTCGAGACCCAGTACTTC. It is translated as CSVGFETQYF.

This clonotype has a count of ten or more. DNA for the CDR3: TGCGCCAGCAGCCTCAGGACAGGGCATGAGCAGTTCTTC. Translation: CASSLRTGHEQFF. The chain recombines TRBV5-1 with TRBJ2-1, with 8 nucleotides matching TRBD1. CDR1 and CDR2 (germline): SGHRS, YFSETQ. V shed 4 bases, J shed 8 bases, and the junction held 5 bases outside the gene matches. This CDR3 has 13 amino acids.

CDR3 loop: CASSPGLLGSYNEQFF. The CDR3 nucleotides are TGTGCCAGCAGTCCGGGACTTCTCGGCTCCTACAATGAGCAGTTCTTC. The rearrangement joins TRBV27 to TRBJ2-1; possibly TRBD2 for D (6 bases). The CDR3 consists of 16 residues. V gave up 5 bases and J gave up 0 bases, with 14 bases separating them. Germline CDR1 and CDR2: MNHEY and SMNVEV (reference sequence).

V and J are TRBV6-5 and TRBJ2-1; D not certain. The tail of the sequence fits TRBJ2-7 better, so the J call may be wrong. CDR3 length: 17 residues. CDR1 MNHEY and CDR2 SVGAGI come from the germline V gene. DNA for the CDR3: TGTGCCAGCAGTTACTCGGCCCTCATAAGCTCCTACAATGAGCAGTACTTC. It is translated as CASSYSALISSYNEQYF.

This chain's CDR3 is CASSSDYFAGELFF. CDR3 sequence (DNA): TGTGCCAGCAGCTCCGACTACTTTGCCGGGGAGCTGTTTTTT. The chain joins TRBV7-9 to TRBJ2-2; TRBD2 might be the D (5 bases). There are 14 residues in the CDR3. Germline CDR1 reads SEHNR; CDR2 reads FQNEAQ (reference sequence). Trimming took off 4 bases at V and 6 bases at J, with 12 bases between the two ends.

As for this clonotype: Since a much larger clone is just one base distant, this may be a read error. This sequence joins TRBV29-1 and TRBJ1-1; the D is unclear. Germline V lookup: CDR1 SQVTM, CDR2 ANQGSEA. V dropped 4 bases and J dropped 1 base, with 4 bases sitting between them. This CDR3 spans 11 amino acids. The CDR3 nucleotides are TGCAGCGTTGTCCAGAACACTGAAGCTTTCTTT. Translation: CSVVQNTEAFF.

This chain uses TRBV7-3 with TRBJ2-3, with D maybe TRBD1 (6 bases). The CDR3 is 13 amino acids. The ends were cut back, 2 bases at V and 8 bases at J, with 11 bases in the middle. Germline V lookup: CDR1 SGHTA, CDR2 FQGTGA. The CDR3 DNA reads TGTGCCAGCAGCTTAGAGGCACAGGGTACGCAGTATTTT. Protein: CASSLEAQGTQYF.

This clonotype was seen many times. The V call is TRBV20-1, the J call TRBJ1-2; no reliable D call. CDR3 length: 12 residues. The germline CDR1 and CDR2 sequences are DFQATT and SNEGSKA (reference sequence). V was cut by 4 bases and J by 5 bases, with 11 bases left in between. The CDR3 reads CSATVRNYGYTF. CDR3 nucleotides: TGCAGTGCTACGGTGCGGAATTATGGCTACACCTTC.

This chain connects TRBV7-2 to TRBJ1-1; D might be TRBD1 (5 bases). The V end was cut by 2 bases, the J end by 0 bases, with 19 bases between. Germline V CDR1 and CDR2: SGHTA, FQGNSA. CDR3 size: 18 residues. CDR3 residues: CASSLRGRGRGMNTEAFF. DNA of the CDR3: TGTGCCAGCAGCTTACGAGGAAGGGGAAGGGGCATGAACACTGAAGCTTTCTTT. The whole variable domain, filled in from reference TRBV7-2 and TRBJ1-1, reads GAGVSQSPSNKVTEKGKDVELRCDPISGHTALYWYRQSLGQGLEFLIYFQGNSAPDKSGLPSDRFSAERTGGSVSTLTIQRTQQEDSAVYLCASSLRGRGRGMNTEAFFGQGTRLTVV.

The chain is built from TRBV7-2 and TRBJ2-4; D may be TRBD2 (6 bases). The ends were cut back, 5 bases at V and 1 base at J, with 18 bases in the middle. The CDR3 loop spans 17 amino acids. Germline V gene sequence: CDR1 SGHTA, CDR2 FQGNSA. The CDR3 reads CASSLLLGGKAKNIQYF. The CDR3, as DNA: TGTGCCAGCAGCCTACTCCTGGGGGGAAAGGCCAAAAACATTCAGTACTTC.

This chain joins TRBV11-1 and TRBJ1-4; D gene uncertain. V gave up 5 bases and J gave up 6 bases, with 16 bases separating them. This CDR3 region has 15 residues. Germline-derived CDR1 and CDR2 are SGHAT and FQDESV (reference sequence). As DNA, the CDR3 is TGTGCCAGCAGCCCGGACGGGAGGATGGATGAAAAACTGTTTTTT. Translated, it gives CASSPDGRMDEKLFF.

There are many counts of this clonotype. The J gene is TRBJ1-2, the V gene TRBV7-2; D is uncertain. The germline V gene encodes CDR1 SGHTA and CDR2 FQGNSA. V dropped 4 bases and J dropped 2 bases, with 5 bases sitting between them. The CDR3 totals 12 residues. CDR3 protein: CASSSLNYGYTF. The CDR3 bases are TGTGCCAGCAGCTCCTTAAACTATGGCTACACCTTC.

This rearrangement joins TRBV3-1 to TRBJ2-3; 7 nucleotides line up with TRBD2. Germline V gene lookup returns CDR1 LGHDT and CDR2 YNNKEL (reference sequence). The CDR3 covers 16 residues. With V trimmed by 3 bases and J by 2 bases, 8 bases remained unmatched. The CDR3 DNA follows: TGTGCCAGCAGCCAGTCCTCCGGGACTATCACAGATACGCAGTATTTT. This gives the protein CASSQSSGTITDTQYF.

The sample holds a few counts of this clonotype. This rearrangement joins TRBV6-2 or TRBV6-3 to TRBJ2-2; D is possibly TRBD1 (5 bases). Trimming shortened V by 5 bases and J by 1 base, and 8 bases separated the two germline ends. This CDR3 is 14 amino acids long. The germline gives CDR1 MNHEY, CDR2 SVGEGT. CDR3 in amino acids: CASSADRNTGELFF. The CDR3 region has the DNA TGTGCCAGCAGTGCCGACAGGAACACCGGGGAGCTGTTTTTT.

The V gene is TRBV4-1, the J gene TRBJ2-1, with 10 bases that match TRBD2. From germline, CDR1 is MGHRA and CDR2 YSYEKL. This CDR3 spans 16 amino acids. Germline trimming cut 0 bases from V and 6 bases from J; bases unmatched to any gene: 5. CDR3 sequence: CASSQDPAGGFNEQFF. The CDR3 DNA sequence: TGCGCCAGCAGCCAAGATCCAGCGGGGGGGTTCAATGAGCAGTTCTTC.

J is TRBJ2-7 and V is TRBV5-6; D gene uncertain. The end of the DNA aligns better with TRBJ2-5, so the J call may be wrong. This CDR3 has 13 residues. The germline gives CDR1 SGHDT, CDR2 YYEEEE. CDR3 in amino acids: CASSLNSGQTQYF. DNA of the CDR3: TGTGCCAGCAGCTTGAACAGTGGCCAGACCCAGTACTTC.

This clonotype was seen ten or more times. The chain recombines TRBV20-1 with TRBJ2-1; TRBD2 aligns across 8 bases. CDR3 length equals 14 residues. V lost 6 bases to trimming and J lost 5 bases; unmatched junction nucleotides: 9. Germline values: CDR1 DFQATT, CDR2 SNEGSKA (reference sequence). CDR3 nucleotides: TGCAGTGCCCTGCTGGGCGGGGGGAACAATGAGCAGTTCTTC. Its translation: CSALLGGGNNEQFF.

This clonotype was counted a few times. The rearrangement links TRBV5-8 to TRBJ2-3; TRBD1 matches at 9 bases. Germline V gene lookup returns CDR1 SGHTS and CDR2 YDEGEE. The CDR3 spans 18 residues. Germline trimming cut 4 bases from V and 5 bases from J; bases unmatched to any gene: 17. DNA of the CDR3: TGTGCCAGCAGCCCCGGCCCCGGGACAGGGTTCGAGGGAGATACGCAGTATTTT. It is translated as CASSPGPGTGFEGDTQYF.

This clonotype was recorded a few times. The chain uses TRBV7-2 and TRBJ1-6; D is unclear. Germline assignment: CDR1 SGHTA and CDR2 FQGNSA. This CDR3 has 16 residues. Trimming left V 7 bases short and J 2 bases short, with 15 bases between. The CDR3 DNA reads TGTGCCAGCAACCTTCGCCCGGGAACCTATAATTCACCCCTCCACTTT. The encoded protein is CASNLRPGTYNSPLHF.

The gene calls are TRBV3-1 and TRBJ1-1, with 7 bases fitting TRBD1. V gave up 1 base and J gave up 7 bases; unmatched junction bases: 6. This CDR3 is 14 amino acids long. Germline values: CDR1 LGHDT, CDR2 YNNKEL (reference sequence). The CDR3 region is CASSQVQGDSEAFF. The CDR3 DNA is TGTGCCAGCAGCCAAGTCCAGGGGGACAGTGAAGCTTTCTTT. Using reference TRBV3-1 and TRBJ1-1 for the parts outside the CDR3, the full variable domain is DTAVSQTPKYLVTQMGNDKSIKCEQNLGHDTMYWYKQDSKKFLKIMFSYNNKELIINETVPNRFSPKSPDKAHLNLHINSLELGDSAVYFCASSQVQGDSEAFFGQGTRLTVV.